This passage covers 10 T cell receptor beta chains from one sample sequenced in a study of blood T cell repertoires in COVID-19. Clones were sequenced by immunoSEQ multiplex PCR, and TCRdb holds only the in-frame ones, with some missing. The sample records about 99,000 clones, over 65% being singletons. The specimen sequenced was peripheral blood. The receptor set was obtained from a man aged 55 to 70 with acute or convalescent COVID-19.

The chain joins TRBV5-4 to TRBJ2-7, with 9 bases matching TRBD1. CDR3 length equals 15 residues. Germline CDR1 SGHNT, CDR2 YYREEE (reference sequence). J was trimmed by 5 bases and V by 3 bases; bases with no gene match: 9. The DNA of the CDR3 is TGTGCCAGCAGCTCCTTGGACAGGGGAATCAACGAGCAGTACTTC. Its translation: CASSSLDRGINEQYF.

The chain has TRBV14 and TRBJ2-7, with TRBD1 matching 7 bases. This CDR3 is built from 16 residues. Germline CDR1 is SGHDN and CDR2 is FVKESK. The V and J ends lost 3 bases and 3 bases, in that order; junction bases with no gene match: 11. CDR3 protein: CASSHLGRTGDYEQYF. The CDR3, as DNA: TGTGCCAGCAGCCACTTGGGTCGTACAGGGGACTACGAGCAGTACTTC.

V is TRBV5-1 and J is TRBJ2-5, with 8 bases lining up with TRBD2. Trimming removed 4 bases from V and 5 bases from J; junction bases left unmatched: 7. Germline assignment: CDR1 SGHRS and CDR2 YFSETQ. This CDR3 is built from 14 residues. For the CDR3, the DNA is TGCGCCAGCAGCCTCCAGGGCGGGAGGGAGACCCAGTACTTC. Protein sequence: CASSLQGGRETQYF.

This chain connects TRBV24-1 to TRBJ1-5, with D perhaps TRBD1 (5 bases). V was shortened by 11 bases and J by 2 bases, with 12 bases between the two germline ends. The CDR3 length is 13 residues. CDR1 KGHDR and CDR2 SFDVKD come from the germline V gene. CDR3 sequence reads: CASQGFGNQPQHF. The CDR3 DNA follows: TGTGCCAGCCAGGGTTTTGGCAATCAGCCCCAGCATTTT.

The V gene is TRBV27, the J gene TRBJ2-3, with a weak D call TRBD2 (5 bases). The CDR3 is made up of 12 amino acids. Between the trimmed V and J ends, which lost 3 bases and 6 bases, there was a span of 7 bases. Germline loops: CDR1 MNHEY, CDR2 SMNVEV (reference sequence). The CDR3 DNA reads TGTGCCAGCAGTTTCCGAGGGGATACGCAGTATTTT. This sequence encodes CASSFRGDTQYF.

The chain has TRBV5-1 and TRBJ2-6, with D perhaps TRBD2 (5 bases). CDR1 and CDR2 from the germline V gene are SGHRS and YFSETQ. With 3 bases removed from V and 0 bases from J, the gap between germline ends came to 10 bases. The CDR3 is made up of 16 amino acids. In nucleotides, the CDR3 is TGCGCCAGCAGCTCTGGACTGGTCTCTGGGGCCAACGTCCTGACTTTC. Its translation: CASSSGLVSGANVLTF. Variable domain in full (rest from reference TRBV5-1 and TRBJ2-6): KAGVTQTPRYLIKTRGQQVTLSCSPISGHRSVSWYQQTPGQGLQFLFEYFSETQRNKGNFPGRFSGRQFSNSRSEMNVSTLELGDSALYLCASSSGLVSGANVLTFGAGSRLTVL.

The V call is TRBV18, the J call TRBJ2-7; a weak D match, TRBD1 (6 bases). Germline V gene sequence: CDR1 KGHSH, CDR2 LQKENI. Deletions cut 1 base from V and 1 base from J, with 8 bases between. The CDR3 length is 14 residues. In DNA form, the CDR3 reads TGTGCCAGCTCACCACTAGGGGGATCCTACGAGCAGTACTTC. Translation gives CASSPLGGSYEQYF.

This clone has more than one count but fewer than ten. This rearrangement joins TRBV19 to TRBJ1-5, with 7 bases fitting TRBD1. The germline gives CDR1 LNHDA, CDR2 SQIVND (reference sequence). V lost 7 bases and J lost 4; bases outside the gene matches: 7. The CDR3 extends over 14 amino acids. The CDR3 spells CASTTTGRNQPQHF. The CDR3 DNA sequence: TGTGCCAGTACCACGACAGGGCGAAATCAGCCCCAGCATTTT.

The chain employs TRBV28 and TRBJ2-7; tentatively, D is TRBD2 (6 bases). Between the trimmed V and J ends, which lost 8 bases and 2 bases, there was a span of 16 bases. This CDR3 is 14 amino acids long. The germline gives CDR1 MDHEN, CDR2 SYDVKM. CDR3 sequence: CASLASATTYEQYF. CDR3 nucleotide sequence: TGTGCCAGCTTGGCTAGCGCAACAACCTACGAGCAGTACTTC.

The CDR3: CASAGTGYRYTF. The CDR3 DNA reads as TGTGCCAGCGCTGGGACAGGCTACCGCTACACCTTC. V is TRBV7-2 and J is TRBJ1-2, with 8 nucleotides matching TRBD1. Germline lookup yields CDR1 SGHTA and CDR2 FQGNSA. There are 12 residues in the CDR3. The ends lost 8 bases at V and 9 bases at J; junction bases unmatched: 8.